These 13 T cell receptor beta chains originate from one sample sequenced in a study of beta chain features in type 1 diabetes. Every bit of the isolated RNA underwent reverse transcription, so sequencing read expressed TCRB transcripts. Sequencing was performed with immunoSEQ multiplex PCR; in TCRdb, only in-frame clones are kept and a portion is missing. The sample lists over 700,000 clones, roughly 16% occurring once. The sequencing sample was made of naive CD4+ T cells from blood. Receptors originate from a woman younger than 35 in good health.

This clone was found a few times. V gene TRBV5-4 combines with J gene TRBJ2-3; 7 bases match TRBD2. With 4 bases clipped from V and 2 bases from J, the junction kept 7 bases outside the gene matches. The CDR3 is 15 residues long. Germline-derived CDR1 and CDR2 are SGHNT and YYREEE (reference sequence). The CDR3 loop reads CASSPPAGITDTQYF. As DNA, the CDR3 is TGTGCCAGCAGCCCACCAGCGGGAATCACAGATACGCAGTATTTT.

The rearrangement links TRBV5-1 to TRBJ2-3; D call uncertain. This CDR3 has 14 residues. Trimming cost V 4 bases and J 4 bases, with 13 bases left between them. The germline V gene encodes CDR1 SGHRS and CDR2 YFSETQ. Here the CDR3 reads CASSPGVGSDTQYF. CDR3 DNA: TGCGCCAGCAGCCCTGGTGTTGGTTCAGATACGCAGTATTTT.

The CDR3 DNA reads as TGTGCCTTCTTCCCCGGGGAGCTGTTTTTT. Protein product: CAFFPGELFF. This chain uses TRBV28 with TRBJ2-2; D not certain. CDR1 is MDHEN, CDR2 SYDVKM, per germline. The CDR3 is 10 residues long. Trimming pared 11 bases from V and 6 bases from J, leaving 7 bases between.

In this sample, this clone turned up a few times. In DNA, the CDR3 is TGTGCCAGCAGTTACTCGCCGCAGGCCCAAGAGACCCAGTACTTC. Its translation is CASSYSPQAQETQYF. V is TRBV6-5 and J is TRBJ2-5; D is unclear. The CDR3 extends over 15 amino acids. The germline V gene has CDR1 MNHEY and CDR2 SVGAGI. V gave up 0 bases and J gave up 1 base, with 9 bases separating them.

With respect to this clone: This sample includes further DNA sequences coding for the same CDR3. The chain joins TRBV10-3 to TRBJ2-5; D may be TRBD1 (6 bases). CDR1 is ENHRY, CDR2 SYGVKD, per germline. The V and J ends lost 4 bases and 2 bases respectively, with 8 bases between them. The CDR3 is 13 amino acids. CDR3: CAISGTVQETQYF. The CDR3 coding sequence is TGTGCCATCAGTGGGACAGTACAAGAGACCCAGTACTTC.

This clone has more than one count but fewer than ten. The chain combines TRBV11-2 with TRBJ2-2, with D unclear. CDR3 length: 11 amino acids. V gave up 5 bases and J gave up 9 bases, with 7 bases separating them. Germline values: CDR1 SGHAT, CDR2 FQNNGV. In DNA form, the CDR3 reads TGTGCCAGCAGCCATACCCGGGAGCTGTTTTTT. The encoded protein is CASSHTRELFF. The full variable domain, with the rest looked up from reference TRBV11-2 and TRBJ2-2, is EAGVAQSPRYKIIEKRQSVAFWCNPISGHATLYWYQQILGQGPKLLIQFQNNGVVDDSQLPKDRFSAERLKGVDSTLKIQPAKLEDSAVYLCASSHTRELFFGEGSRLTVL.

The V gene is TRBV7-3, the J gene TRBJ1-1; no clear D. Germline V gene lookup returns CDR1 SGHTA and CDR2 FQGTGA. The V end was cut by 1 base, the J end by 6 bases, with 9 bases between. This CDR3 contains 13 residues. The CDR3 protein is CASSLIPGAEAFF. In DNA, the CDR3 is TGTGCCAGCAGCTTAATCCCAGGTGCTGAAGCTTTCTTT.

This clone appeared a few times. The chain joins TRBV11-1 to TRBJ2-7, with TRBD2 matching 9 bases. With V trimmed by 3 bases and J by 4 bases, 4 bases remained unmatched. The CDR3 is 14 residues long. CDR1 SGHAT and CDR2 FQDESV come from the germline V gene (reference sequence). The CDR3 spells CASSLVAGVYEQYF. CDR3 sequence (DNA): TGTGCCAGCAGCTTGGTAGCGGGGGTTTACGAGCAGTACTTC.

This clone has a handful of counts. This chain connects TRBV4-2 to TRBJ1-4, with TRBD1 matching over 7 bases. The ends lost 0 bases at V and 8 bases at J; junction bases unmatched: 12. CDR3 size: 17 residues. From germline, CDR1 is LGHNA and CDR2 YNFKEQ. The CDR3: CASSQEIWGQSGEKLFF. The CDR3 DNA is TGTGCCAGCAGCCAAGAAATCTGGGGACAGTCGGGGGAAAAACTGTTTTTT.

With regard to this clone: The sample contains more than one DNA sequence encoding this CDR3. The rearrangement links TRBV5-1 to TRBJ2-1; D is uncertain. CDR1 is SGHRS and CDR2 is YFSETQ in the germline V gene. V lost 0 bases, J lost 0 bases, and 7 bases lay in between. This CDR3 contains 15 residues. CDR3 coding DNA: TGCGCCAGCAGCTTGGTGGGCGGCTCCTACAATGAGCAGTTCTTC. Residues: CASSLVGGSYNEQFF.

This chain joins TRBV28 and TRBJ2-7; 10 positions match TRBD2. J lost 5 bases, V lost 2 bases, and 3 bases had no gene match. Germline CDR1 MDHEN, CDR2 SYDVKM. CDR3 length: 14 amino acids. Written as DNA, the CDR3 is TGTGCCAGCAGTTTACTAGCGGGAGTACACGAGCAGTACTTC. It encodes CASSLLAGVHEQYF.

The genes are TRBV7-9 and TRBJ2-2; TRBD1 aligns across 10 bases. The CDR3 has 17 residues. Germline V gene lookup returns CDR1 SEHNR and CDR2 FQNEAQ (reference sequence). With V trimmed by 7 bases and J by 7 bases, 15 bases remained unmatched. As DNA, the CDR3 is TGTGCCAGCAACCTTTTCGGAGCGGGACAGGGGAACGGGGAGCTGTTTTTT. This translates into CASNLFGAGQGNGELFF.

V gene TRBV7-9 combines with J gene TRBJ1-3; possible D gene TRBD1, 5 bases. The CDR3 spans 15 residues. Trimming removed 5 bases from V and 0 bases from J, with 11 bases in between. Looked up from germline, CDR1 is SEHNR and CDR2 is FQNEAQ (reference sequence). The CDR3 protein is CASSQTGISGNTIYF. CDR3 bases: TGTGCCAGCAGCCAAACAGGAATCTCTGGAAACACCATATATTTT.